Shown below are 12 T cell receptor beta chains from a single sample sequenced in a study of blood T cell repertoires in COVID-19. Profiling relied on immunoSEQ multiplex PCR, and the TCRdb table lists in-frame clones only, not all of them. The sample includes fewer than 350,000 clones, 85% of them seen just once. Sequenced material: PBMCs or T cells enriched from blood (not recorded which). These receptors originate from a woman aged 45-65 years who had recovered from COVID-19.

V usage is TRBV11-2 and J usage is TRBJ1-5, with 8 bases aligning to TRBD1. The germline gives CDR1 SGHAT, CDR2 FQNNGV. The CDR3 runs 15 residues. The ends lost 8 bases at V and 2 bases at J; junction bases unmatched: 8. CDR3 nucleotide sequence: TGTGCCAGCTCCCCAGGACAGGGAGGCAATCAGCCCCAGCATTTT. Residues: CASSPGQGGNQPQHF. The full variable domain, with the rest looked up from reference TRBV11-2 and TRBJ1-5, is EAGVAQSPRYKIIEKRQSVAFWCNPISGHATLYWYQQILGQGPKLLIQFQNNGVVDDSQLPKDRFSAERLKGVDSTLKIQPAKLEDSAVYLCASSPGQGGNQPQHFGDGTRLSIL.

This chain connects TRBV3-1 (or the pseudogene TRBV3-2) to TRBJ1-1; the match to TRBD1 covers 9 bases. V shed 5 bases and J 5 bases; nucleotides not matched to a gene: 3. The CDR3 is made up of 13 amino acids. The germline V gene encodes CDR1 LGHDT and CDR2 YNNKEL (reference sequence). The CDR3 loop is CASSGQGRTEAFF. Here the CDR3 DNA reads TGTGCCAGCAGCGGACAGGGGAGAACTGAAGCTTTCTTT.

The rearrangement links TRBV5-6 to TRBJ1-1; no definite D call. V was cut by 7 bases and J by 0 bases, with 16 bases left in between. CDR1 SGHDT and CDR2 YYEEEE come from the germline V gene. This CDR3 spans 15 amino acids. CDR3 in DNA: TGTGCCAGCTATCCACTTCGGGGAGTGAACACTGAAGCTTTCTTT. Its translation is CASYPLRGVNTEAFF. Together with reference TRBV5-6 and TRBJ1-1, the CDR3 gives the full variable domain: DAGVTQSPTHLIKTRGQQVTLRCSPKSGHDTVSWYQQALGQGPQFIFQYYEEEERQRGNFPDRFSGHQFPNYSSELNVNALLLGDSALYLCASYPLRGVNTEAFFGQGTRLTVV.

This clone was detected only once. This chain uses TRBV28 with TRBJ1-5; D is ambiguous. Germline loops: CDR1 MDHEN, CDR2 SYDVKM. This CDR3 has 13 amino acids. With 5 bases removed from V and 0 bases from J, the gap between germline ends came to 5 bases. The CDR3 loop is CASSDYSNQPQHF. CDR3 bases: TGTGCCAGCAGTGACTATAGCAATCAGCCCCAGCATTTT.

This sequence joins TRBV19 and TRBJ2-2; TRBD2 matches 7 bases. The CDR3 length is 17 residues. V trimming: 4 bases; J trimming: 5 bases; junction bases outside the gene matches: 13. The germline CDR1 and CDR2 sequences are LNHDA and SQIVND (reference sequence). The CDR3 spells CASSNPYQGGRTGELFF. In DNA form, the CDR3 reads TGTGCCAGTAGTAACCCTTATCAGGGAGGGAGGACCGGGGAGCTGTTTTTT.

For the CDR3, the DNA is TGTGCCAGCAGCAAAGGTAGAGGAGGATCCGGGGAGCAGTTCTTC. Its protein is CASSKGRGGSGEQFF. This chain joins TRBV21-1 and TRBJ2-1; the D call of TRBD2 is as the table states it, not checked on the DNA. TRBV21-1 is a pseudogene locus. This CDR3 has 15 amino acids.

The rearrangement uses TRBV29-1 and TRBJ2-3; D not certain. Trimming shortened V by 3 bases and J by 0 bases, and 10 bases separated the two germline ends. Germline V lookup: CDR1 SQVTM, CDR2 ANQGSEA. The CDR3 length is 14 residues. CDR3 DNA sequence: TGCAGCGTTGAGGGTCAGGCCAGCACAGATACGCAGTATTTT. Translation gives CSVEGQASTDTQYF.

The rearrangement uses TRBV7-2 and TRBJ1-3; D remains unclear. V shed 5 bases and J shed 1 base, with 9 bases lying between them. The V gene's germline CDR1 is SGHTA and CDR2 FQGNSA. The CDR3 has 14 residues. The CDR3 region has the DNA TGTGCCAGCAGCCCCCCGGGGTCTGGAAACACCATATATTTT. Its protein product is CASSPPGSGNTIYF.

V is TRBV5-6 and J is TRBJ1-4; a weak D match, TRBD1 (6 bases). Germline lookup yields CDR1 SGHDT and CDR2 YYEEEE. The length of the CDR3 is 16 residues. Trimming stripped 2 bases from V and 3 bases from J, with 14 bases between. The CDR3 nucleotides read TGTGCCAGCAGCTTTGCAGGTGGGACATCTAATGAAAAACTGTTTTTT. The encoded protein is CASSFAGGTSNEKLFF.

The rearrangement joins TRBV15 to TRBJ1-3, with D possibly being TRBD1 (5 bases). The CDR3 has 15 residues. V was clipped by 0 bases and J by 2 bases, with 8 bases between them. CDR1 and CDR2 (germline): LNHNV, YYDKDF (reference sequence). The CDR3 DNA is TGTGCCACCAGCAGAGATCGGGGGGCTGGAAACACCATATATTTT. It encodes CATSRDRGAGNTIYF.

The V gene is TRBV3-1 (or the pseudogene TRBV3-2), the J gene TRBJ2-3; a weak D match, TRBD2 (6 bases). Trimming removed 1 base at V and 4 bases at J, with 12 bases between. Germline values: CDR1 LGHDT, CDR2 YNNKEL (reference sequence). The CDR3 totals 15 residues. The CDR3 coding sequence is TGTGCCAGCAGCCAAGTGGGGGGAGAAGCAGATACGCAGTATTTT. This sequence encodes CASSQVGGEADTQYF.

This rearrangement joins TRBV19 to TRBJ1-1; D remains ambiguous. The CDR3 spans 15 residues. Looked up from germline, CDR1 is LNHDA and CDR2 is SQIVND (reference sequence). Trimming removed 1 base at V and 0 bases at J, with 9 bases between. CDR3 coding DNA: TGTGCCAGTAGTATAGCCTGGCGGATGAACACTGAAGCTTTCTTT. It yields the protein CASSIAWRMNTEAFF.